What follows are 20 T cell receptor beta chains derived from one specimen sequenced in a study of human T cells and chemical hapten exposure. TCRdb passed the RACE reads through MiXCR, listing each CDR3 protein once. The repertoire has around 350,000 distinct CDR3 sequences, 4.5% to 7% of them found once; the top ten carry under 9.5%. Time point indicated: pre-sensitization, week 0. Treatment given: therapeutic diphenylcyclopropenone sensitization with weekly scalp DPC. This material consisted of whole blood, taken in connection with sensitization to the hapten diphenylcyclopropenone (DPC). The source of these receptors is a woman aged 18 to 35 with alopecia areata. Some clones in this sample may be carry-over from other donors' samples.

Only a few counts were recorded for this clonotype. This rearrangement joins TRBV6-2 or TRBV6-3 to TRBJ1-1, with TRBD1 as a possible D gene (6 bases). Trimming shortened V by 2 bases and J by 5 bases, and 15 bases separated the two germline ends. Looked up from germline, CDR1 is MNHEY and CDR2 is SVGEGT. The CDR3 has 15 amino acids. The CDR3 nucleotides are TGTGCCAGCAGTTACACCCAACAGGGCAGAACTGAAGCTTTCTTT. This encodes CASSYTQQGRTEAFF.

The rearrangement joins TRBV2 to TRBJ2-3; 8 bases match TRBD2. This CDR3 spans 15 amino acids. V lost 4 bases, J lost 4 bases, and 7 bases stayed unmatched. The germline CDR1 and CDR2 sequences are SNHLY and FYNNEI. For the CDR3, the DNA is TGTGCCAGCAGTGGGGGACTAGAAGCTTCAGATACGCAGTATTTT. Amino acids: CASSGGLEASDTQYF.

This clonotype came up many times. V is TRBV7-2 and J is TRBJ1-6; maybe TRBD1 (5 bases). Trimming left V 5 bases short and J 3 bases short, with 14 bases between. CDR1 and CDR2 from the germline V gene are SGHTA and FQGNSA. The CDR3 extends over 16 amino acids. As DNA, the CDR3 is TGTGCCAGCAGCAAAGGCAGGGCAGTCTATAATTCACCCCTCCACTTT. Translating it yields CASSKGRAVYNSPLHF. Complete variable domain (other parts from reference TRBV7-2 and TRBJ1-6): GAGVSQSPSNKVTEKGKDVELRCDPISGHTALYWYRQSLGQGLEFLIYFQGNSAPDKSGLPSDRFSAERTGGSVSTLTIQRTQQEDSAVYLCASSKGRAVYNSPLHFGNGTRLTVT.

V is TRBV27 and J is TRBJ1-5, with D possibly TRBD1 on 6 matching bases. The CDR3 contains 15 residues. With 3 bases removed from V and 5 bases from J, the gap between germline ends came to 14 bases. Germline V gives CDR1 MNHEY, CDR2 SMNVEV (reference sequence). In DNA form, the CDR3 reads TGTGCCAGCAGTTTTACTTTGGGGGCCCATCAGCCCCAGCATTTT. This sequence encodes CASSFTLGAHQPQHF.

This clonotype was picked up many times. V gene TRBV6-4 combines with J gene TRBJ2-2; D uncertain. The CDR3 extends over 13 amino acids. The V gene lost 2 bases and the J gene lost 6 bases, with 7 bases spanning the gap. The germline V gene has CDR1 MRHNA and CDR2 SNTAGT. In DNA form, the CDR3 reads TGTGCCAGCAGTGACACCCTGGCCGGGGAGCTGTTTTTT. Translation: CASSDTLAGELFF.

This clonotype has ten or more counts. The genes are TRBV14 and TRBJ1-1, with D possibly being TRBD1 (6 bases). This CDR3 is built from 15 residues. The germline gives CDR1 SGHDN, CDR2 FVKESK. Trimming cost V 7 bases and J 6 bases, with 21 bases left between them. CDR3 residues: CASTLGQGMGSEAFF. Here the CDR3 DNA reads TGTGCCAGCACCCTTGGTCAGGGGATGGGCTCTGAAGCTTTCTTT.

J is TRBJ2-2 and V is TRBV7-9; D remains unclear. The CDR3 runs to 13 residues. Trimming removed 6 bases from V and 0 bases from J, with 5 bases in between. Germline values: CDR1 SEHNR, CDR2 FQNEAQ (reference sequence). The CDR3: CASRVTNTGELFF. Here the CDR3 DNA reads TGTGCCAGCAGGGTAACGAACACCGGGGAGCTGTTTTTT.

This clonotype was observed a handful of times. V gene TRBV7-9 combines with J gene TRBJ2-3; tentative D call: TRBD1 (5 bases). CDR1 is SEHNR and CDR2 is FQNEAQ in the germline V gene (reference sequence). V was clipped by 8 bases and J by 1 base, with 10 bases between them. The CDR3 is made up of 13 amino acids. The CDR3 DNA is TGTGCCAGCGGTGGCAGGGGCACAGATACGCAGTATTTT. This translates into CASGGRGTDTQYF.

This clonotype has just a few counts. The chain is built from TRBV6-2 or TRBV6-3 and TRBJ2-3; tentative D call: TRBD2 (6 bases). Trimming cost V 0 bases and J 3 bases, with 10 bases left between them. The CDR3 loop spans 15 amino acids. In germline, CDR1 is MNHEY, CDR2 SVGEGT. The CDR3 reads CASSYSRGRTDTQYF. CDR3 sequence (DNA): TGTGCCAGCAGTTACTCGCGGGGCCGGACAGATACGCAGTATTTT.

This clonotype was seen at least ten times. The chain joins TRBV28 to TRBJ2-1; weak D call: TRBD1 (5 bases). The germline CDR1 and CDR2 sequences are MDHEN and SYDVKM. V was pared by 2 bases and J by 12 bases, with 11 bases between. The CDR3 extends over 12 amino acids. For the CDR3, the DNA is TGTGCCAGCAGTTTAAGCCCGACAGTGCAGTTCTTC. This codes for CASSLSPTVQFF. The full variable domain, completed using reference TRBV28 and TRBJ2-1, is DVKVTQSSRYLVKRTGEKVFLECVQDMDHENMFWYRQDPGLGLRLIYFSYDVKMKEKGDIPEGYSVSREKKERFSLILESASTNQTSMYLCASSLSPTVQFFGPGTRLTVL.

The gene calls are TRBV6-2 or TRBV6-3 and TRBJ1-1; 8 bases match TRBD1. This CDR3 has 17 amino acids. Trimming removed 6 bases from V and 1 base from J; junction bases left unmatched: 13. The germline CDR1 and CDR2 sequences are MNHEY and SVGEGT. In nucleotides, the CDR3 is TGTGCCAGCAGCCTCCGTGGACAGGGTAGGCCGAACACTGAAGCTTTCTTT. Translated, it gives CASSLRGQGRPNTEAFF.

In its sample, this clonotype was seen many times. The chain has TRBV4-2 and TRBJ2-7; perhaps TRBD2 as D (6 bases). The CDR3 contains 17 residues. From germline, CDR1 is LGHNA and CDR2 YNFKEQ. Trimming took 0 bases from V and 2 from J, leaving 17 bases between them. In nucleotides, the CDR3 is TGTGCCAGCAGCCAAGAATTTTCCGGGGGTACGACCTACGAGCAGTACTTC. It encodes CASSQEFSGGTTYEQYF.

This clonotype appeared many times. The chain has TRBV12-3 or TRBV12-4 and TRBJ2-3; unclear D gene. This CDR3 has 13 amino acids. V was clipped by 5 bases and J by 7 bases, with 13 bases between them. CDR3 coding DNA: TGTGCCAGCAGTCTAACGACTCCGAATACGCAGTATTTT. This sequence encodes CASSLTTPNTQYF.

This clonotype was counted many times. The V gene is TRBV6-1, the J gene TRBJ2-4; D is unclear. V was clipped by 1 base and J by 6 bases, with 10 bases between them. Germline loops: CDR1 MNHNS, CDR2 SASEGT. The CDR3 has 14 amino acids. The CDR3 sequence is CASSEDPRLNIQYF. The CDR3 bases are TGTGCCAGCAGTGAAGATCCGAGATTAAACATTCAGTACTTC.

This clonotype has only a few counts. The V and J genes are TRBV4-3 and TRBJ2-7; D ambiguous. Trimming removed 1 base from V and 0 bases from J, with 7 bases in between. CDR3 size: 14 residues. Germline V gene data show CDR1 as LGHNA and CDR2 as YSLEER. Written as DNA, the CDR3 is TGCGCCAGCAGCCAAGGCTTAGTCTCCTACGAGCAGTACTTC. It translates to CASSQGLVSYEQYF.

This clonotype appeared many times. V and J are TRBV19 and TRBJ2-2, with 12 bases aligning to TRBD2. Germline V lookup: CDR1 LNHDA, CDR2 SQIVND (reference sequence). V gave up 3 bases and J gave up 0 bases; unmatched junction bases: 5. The CDR3 has 18 amino acids. Written as DNA, the CDR3 is TGTGCCAGTAGTATTCGACTAGCGGGGGCCTCGAACACCGGGGAGCTGTTTTTT. This encodes CASSIRLAGASNTGELFF.

This clonotype has ten or more counts. A much bigger clone sits one base away, suggesting this may be a read error. The chain's CDR3 is CASSFQNTEAFF. For the CDR3, the DNA is TGTGCCAGCAGTTTCCAGAACACTGAAGCTTTCTTT. The chain is built from TRBV12-3 or TRBV12-4 and TRBJ1-1, with D unclear. The CDR3 totals 12 residues. The V end was cut by 3 bases, the J end by 1 base, with 3 bases between.

This clonotype has at least ten counts. The chain links TRBV7-2 to TRBJ1-2; a possible D gene is TRBD1 (5 bases). The CDR3 length is 13 residues. The germline V gene encodes CDR1 SGHTA and CDR2 FQGNSA. With 3 bases removed from V and 10 bases from J, the gap between germline ends came to 15 bases. The CDR3 DNA is TGTGCCAGCAGCTTGAGTGTCCAGGGTGTCTACACCTTC. Amino acid sequence: CASSLSVQGVYTF.

This clonotype came up a few times. The chain is built from TRBV20-1 and TRBJ2-7, with D possibly matching TRBD2 (6 bases). This CDR3 contains 12 residues. Germline values: CDR1 DFQATT, CDR2 SNEGSKA (reference sequence). Trimming took 3 bases from V and 2 from J, leaving 8 bases between them. This CDR3 reads CSASGGTYEQYF. Here the CDR3 DNA reads TGCAGTGCTAGCGGGGGAACCTACGAGCAGTACTTC.

This clonotype has a handful of counts. This chain joins TRBV6-7 and TRBJ1-1, with 7 bases aligning to TRBD1. TRBV6-7 is placed among ORFs of uncertain function. This CDR3 region has 14 residues. J lost 11 bases, V lost 2 bases, and 11 bases had no gene match. This CDR3 is CASSYEGTEPGAFF. Written as DNA, the CDR3 is TGTGCCAGCAGTTACGAGGGGACAGAGCCGGGGGCTTTCTTT.